This entry is about one T cell receptor (beta chain). The antigen remains undetermined. Profiling relied on immunoSEQ multiplex PCR, and the TCRdb table lists in-frame clones only, not all of them. The table includes 56,000 or so clones, around 77% detected once. The record originates from a study of memory CD4+ T cells and cytomegalovirus serostatus. For the study at large: Of the healthy Belgian adults, fewer than 10 were CMV seropositive and more than 20 seronegative.

Single viable CD3+CD4+CD8-CD45RO+ cells were sorted as the memory CD4+ T cells. CMV serostatus came from serum IgG against pp150, pp28, p38, p52. The V and J ends lost 4 bases and 5 bases respectively, with 11 bases between them. Germline CDR1 is LGHNA and CDR2 is YSLEER. This CDR3 spans 13 amino acids. Study-wide results and limits: Of under 200 reported CMV TCRbeta sequences, 55 to 80 were found in memory CD4+ repertoires. Median bootstrapped AUC for CMV status was about 0.95 originally, less than 0.93 US-trained.

Sequencing input: memory CD4+ T cells from blood. The chain carries TRBV4-3 and TRBJ1-2; D not certain. This receptor was obtained from an adult in good health and CMV-seronegative. The CDR3, as DNA: TGCGCCAGCAGCCCAGACCGGCGGTATGGCTACACCTTC. Encoded protein: CASSPDRRYGYTF.